Described below is a single T cell receptor (beta chain) sequence and its context. What it recognizes is unknown. The germline V gene encodes CDR1 SGHTA and CDR2 FQGNSA. The CDR3 consists of 15 residues. Between the trimmed V and J ends, which lost 2 bases and 4 bases, there was a span of 12 bases. 5'RACE template switching produced TCR cDNA carrying a universal primer site and UMIs. TCRdb recomputed calls from the 5' RACE reads with MiXCR, one row per CDR3 protein. The sample shows some 260,000 distinct CDR3 sequences, roughly 5.2% of them seen only once. This record belongs to a study of T cells after yellow fever vaccination. Study-level background: Low-cell-number fractions underwent preparation using SMART-Seq v4 Ultra Low Input. Study outcomes and limitations: Repertoires sorted by FACS could include abundant clonotypes that are contaminants from the bulk population. Booster sampling recovered most clones from primary vaccination (under 97% CD4, around 90% CD8).

The rearrangement joins TRBV7-2 to TRBJ1-5; possible D gene TRBD1, 5 bases. The sequence derives from a man between 18 and 29 years old who received the YFV17D yellow fever vaccine. The material was CD4+ T cells sorted from PBMCs, obtained on the day of the yellow fever booster vaccination. Written as DNA, the CDR3 is TGTGCCAGCAGCTTAATTGGGTGGGGGAATCAGCCCCAGCATTTT. It codes for CASSLIGWGNQPQHF.